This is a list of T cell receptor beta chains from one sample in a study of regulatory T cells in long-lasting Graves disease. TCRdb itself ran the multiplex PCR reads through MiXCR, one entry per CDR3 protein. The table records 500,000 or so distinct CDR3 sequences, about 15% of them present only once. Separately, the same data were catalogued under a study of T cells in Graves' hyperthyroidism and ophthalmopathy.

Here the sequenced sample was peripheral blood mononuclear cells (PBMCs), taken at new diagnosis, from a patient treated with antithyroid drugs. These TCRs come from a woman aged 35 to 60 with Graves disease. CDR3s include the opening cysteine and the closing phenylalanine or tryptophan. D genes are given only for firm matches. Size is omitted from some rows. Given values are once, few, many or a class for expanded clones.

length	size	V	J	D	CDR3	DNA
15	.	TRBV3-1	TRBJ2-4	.	CASSQGGTAKNIQYF	TGTGCCAGCAGCCAAGGGGGGACTGCCAAAAACATTCAGTACTTC
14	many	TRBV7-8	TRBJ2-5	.	CASSLSTNQETQYF	TGTGCCAGCAGCTTGTCAACAAACCAAGAGACCCAGTACTTC
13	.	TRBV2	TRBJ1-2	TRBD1	CASSVDRDPGYTF	TGTGCCAGCAGTGTAGACAGGGACCCTGGCTACACCTTC
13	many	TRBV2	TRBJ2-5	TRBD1	CASIGQGSETQYF	TGTGCCAGCATCGGACAGGGGTCAGAGACCCAGTACTTC
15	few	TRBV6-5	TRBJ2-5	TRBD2	CASSYPRGGPETQYF	TGTGCCAGCAGTTACCCACGGGGGGGCCCTGAGACCCAGTACTTC
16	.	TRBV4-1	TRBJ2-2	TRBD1	CASSQRQGANTGELFF	TGCGCCAGCAGCCAGCGACAGGGGGCGAACACCGGGGAGCTGTTTTTT
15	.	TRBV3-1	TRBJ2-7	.	CASSDRGPQPYEQYF	TGTGCCAGCAGCGACAGAGGCCCCCAACCCTACGAGCAGTACTTC
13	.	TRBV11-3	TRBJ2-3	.	CASSFRDPDTQYF	TGTGCCAGCAGCTTCCGGGACCCAGATACGCAGTATTTT
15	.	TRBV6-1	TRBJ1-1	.	CASRGQRALNTEAFF	TGTGCCAGCAGAGGACAGAGGGCGTTGAACACTGAAGCTTTCTTT
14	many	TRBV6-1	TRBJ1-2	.	CASLGETDIYGYTF	TGTGCCAGCCTAGGGGAGACAGACATCTATGGCTACACCTTC
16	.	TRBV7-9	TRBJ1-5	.	CASSQERQFSNQPQHF	TGCGCCAGCAGCCAAGAAAGGCAGTTTAGCAATCAGCCCCAGCATTTT
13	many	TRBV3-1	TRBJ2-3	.	CASSQDTTDTQYF	TGTGCCAGCAGCCAAGATACAACAGATACGCAGTATTTT
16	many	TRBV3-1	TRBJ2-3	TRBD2	CASSQVSSGETDTQYF	TGTGCCAGCAGCCAAGTGAGTAGCGGGGAAACAGATACGCAGTATTTT
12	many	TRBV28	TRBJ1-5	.	CASWPRNQPQHF	TGTGCCAGTTGGCCCCGAAATCAGCCCCAGCATTTT
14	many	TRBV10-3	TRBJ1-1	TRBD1	CAISEDRGSTEAFF	TGTGCCATCAGCGAGGACAGGGGAAGCACTGAAGCTTTCTTT
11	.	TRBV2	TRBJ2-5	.	CASSVEGSQYF	TGTGCCAGCAGTGTGGAGGGGAGCCAGTACTTC
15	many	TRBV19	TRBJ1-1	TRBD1	CASRPGTVEVAEAFF	TGTGCCAGTAGACCCGGGACAGTAGAGGTGGCTGAAGCTTTCTTT
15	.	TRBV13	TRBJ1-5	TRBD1	CASSSGGDRDQPQHF	TGTGCCAGCAGCTCAGGAGGGGACAGGGATCAGCCCCAGCATTTT
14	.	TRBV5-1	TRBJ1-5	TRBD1	CASSPLSGGQPQHF	TGCGCCAGCAGCCCGTTATCAGGGGGTCAGCCCCAGCATTTT
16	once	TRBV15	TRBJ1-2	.	CATRPGGRGFASGYTF	TGTGCCACCCGCCCAGGTGGCAGGGGATTTGCGTCGGGCTACACCTTC
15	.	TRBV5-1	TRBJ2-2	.	CASSFGLPNTGELFF	TGCGCCAGCAGCTTCGGACTCCCGAACACCGGGGAGCTGTTTTTT
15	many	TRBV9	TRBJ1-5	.	CASSVDEGTYQPQHF	TGTGCCAGCAGCGTAGATGAGGGGACCTATCAGCCCCAGCATTTT
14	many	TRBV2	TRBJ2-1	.	CASSLGGAVNEQFF	TGTGCCAGCAGTTTGGGGGGCGCGGTCAATGAGCAGTTCTTC
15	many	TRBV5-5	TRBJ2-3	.	CASSWEGTSTDTQYF	TGTGCCAGCAGCTGGGAAGGAACCAGCACAGATACGCAGTATTTT